Included here is one T cell receptor (beta chain) sequence, with context. Repertoires were generated with immunoSEQ multiplex PCR, while TCRdb's copy carries only in-frame clones and drops some. This table holds about 660,000 clones, roughly 90% found once. This entry is derived from a study of shared T cell receptors in the human thymus. This CDR3 contains 17 residues. Trimming took 4 bases from V and 1 from J; bases not matched to a gene: 9. Germline lookup yields CDR1 SGHVS and CDR2 FQNEAQ. This same sample was also taken into another study, of human thymus T cells. Per that paper: The people who donated were healthy Finnish babies having corrective surgery for congenital heart defects. Obtained as resections during corrective heart surgery, the thymus tissue was then studied. Repertoires from thymus and blood appeared to show biased V and J gene usage. Related research described strongly overlapping thymic repertoires in unrelated people.

The chain uses TRBV7-8 and TRBJ2-3; 9 bases match TRBD2. The sample consisted of thymocytes. The receptor was isolated from a boy less than two years old with a congenital heart defect. CDR3 protein: CASSSPAGGPRTDTQYF. CDR3 nucleotides: TGTGCCAGCAGCTCACCGGCGGGAGGGCCCCGCACAGATACGCAGTATTTT.